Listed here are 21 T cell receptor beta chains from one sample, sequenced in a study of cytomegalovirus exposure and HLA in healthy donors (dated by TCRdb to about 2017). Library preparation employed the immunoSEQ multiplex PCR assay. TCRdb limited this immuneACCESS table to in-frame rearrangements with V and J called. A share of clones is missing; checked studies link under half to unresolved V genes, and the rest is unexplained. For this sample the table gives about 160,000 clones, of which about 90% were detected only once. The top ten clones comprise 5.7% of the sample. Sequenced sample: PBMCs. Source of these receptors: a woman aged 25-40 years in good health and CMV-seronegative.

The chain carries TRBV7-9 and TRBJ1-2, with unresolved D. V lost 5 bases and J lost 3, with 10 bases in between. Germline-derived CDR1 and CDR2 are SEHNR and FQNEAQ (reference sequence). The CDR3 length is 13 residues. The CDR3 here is CASSPSVDYGYTF. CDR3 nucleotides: TGTGCCAGCAGCCCGTCAGTGGACTATGGCTACACCTTC.

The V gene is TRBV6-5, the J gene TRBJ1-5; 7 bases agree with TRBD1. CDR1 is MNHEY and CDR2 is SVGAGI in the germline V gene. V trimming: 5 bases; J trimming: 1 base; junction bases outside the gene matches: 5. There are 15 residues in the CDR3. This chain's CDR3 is CASSLGQSSNQPQHF. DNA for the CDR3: TGTGCCAGCAGTCTGGGACAGTCCAGCAATCAGCCCCAGCATTTT.

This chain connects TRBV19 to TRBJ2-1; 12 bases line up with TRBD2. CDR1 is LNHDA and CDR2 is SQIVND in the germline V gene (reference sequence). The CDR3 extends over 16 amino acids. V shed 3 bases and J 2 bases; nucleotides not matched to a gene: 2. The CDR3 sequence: CASSIRLAGAYNEQFF. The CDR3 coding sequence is TGTGCCAGTAGTATCCGACTAGCGGGGGCCTACAATGAGCAGTTCTTC.

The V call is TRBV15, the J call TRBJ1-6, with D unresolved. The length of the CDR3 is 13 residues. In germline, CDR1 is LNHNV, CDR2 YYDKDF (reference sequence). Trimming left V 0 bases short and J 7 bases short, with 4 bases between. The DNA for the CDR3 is TGTGCCACCAGCAGAGAGAGGAATTCACCCCTCCACTTT. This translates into CATSRERNSPLHF.

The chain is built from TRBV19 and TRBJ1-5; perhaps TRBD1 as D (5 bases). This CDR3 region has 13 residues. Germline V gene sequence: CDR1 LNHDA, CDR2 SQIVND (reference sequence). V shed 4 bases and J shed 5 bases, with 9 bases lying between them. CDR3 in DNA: TGTGCCAGTAGTAGGGGGGATTATCAGCCCCAGCATTTT. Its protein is CASSRGDYQPQHF.

The CDR3 DNA is TGCGCCAGCAGTGAGCCGGGACAGCAAGAGACCCAGTACTTC. Its protein product is CASSEPGQQETQYF. The rearrangement links TRBV10-2 to TRBJ2-5; the match to TRBD1 covers 7 bases. The J segment lost 2 bases and the V segment lost 2 bases, leaving 2 bases of the junction unmatched. The CDR3 is 14 residues long. Germline CDR1 reads WSHSY; CDR2 reads SAAADI.

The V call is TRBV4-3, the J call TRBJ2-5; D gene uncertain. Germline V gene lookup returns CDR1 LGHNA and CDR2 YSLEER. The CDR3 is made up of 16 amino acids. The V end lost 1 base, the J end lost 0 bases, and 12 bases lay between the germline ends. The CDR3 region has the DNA TGCGCCAGCAGCCAAGCGGATTCAGACTACCAAGAGACCCAGTACTTC. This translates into CASSQADSDYQETQYF.

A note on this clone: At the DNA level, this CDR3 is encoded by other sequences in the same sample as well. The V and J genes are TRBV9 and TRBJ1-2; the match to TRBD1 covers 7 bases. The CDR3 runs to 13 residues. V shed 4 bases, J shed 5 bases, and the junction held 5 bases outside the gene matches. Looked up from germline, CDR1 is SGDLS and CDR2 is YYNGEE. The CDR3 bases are TGTGCCAGCAGCCGCACAGGGGCTTATGGCTACACCTTC. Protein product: CASSRTGAYGYTF.

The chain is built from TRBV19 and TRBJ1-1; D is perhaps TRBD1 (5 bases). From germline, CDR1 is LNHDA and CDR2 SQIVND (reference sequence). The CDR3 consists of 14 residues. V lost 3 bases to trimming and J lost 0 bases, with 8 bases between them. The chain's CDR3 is CASSIGRVNTEAFF. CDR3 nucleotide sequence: TGTGCCAGTAGTATTGGCAGGGTGAACACTGAAGCTTTCTTT.

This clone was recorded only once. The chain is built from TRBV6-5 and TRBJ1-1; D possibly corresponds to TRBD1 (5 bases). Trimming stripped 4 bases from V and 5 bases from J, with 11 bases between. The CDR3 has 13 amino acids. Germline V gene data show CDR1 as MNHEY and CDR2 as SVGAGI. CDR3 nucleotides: TGTGCCAGCAGTTCGGGACTCTGGACTGAAGCTTTCTTT. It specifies CASSSGLWTEAFF.

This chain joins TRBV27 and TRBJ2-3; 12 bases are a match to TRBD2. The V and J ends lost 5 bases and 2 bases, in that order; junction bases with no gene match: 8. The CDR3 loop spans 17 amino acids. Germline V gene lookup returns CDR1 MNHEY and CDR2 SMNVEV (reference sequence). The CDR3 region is CASSQYRTSGTTDTQYF. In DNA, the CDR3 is TGTGCCAGCAGTCAATATAGGACTAGCGGGACCACAGATACGCAGTATTTT.

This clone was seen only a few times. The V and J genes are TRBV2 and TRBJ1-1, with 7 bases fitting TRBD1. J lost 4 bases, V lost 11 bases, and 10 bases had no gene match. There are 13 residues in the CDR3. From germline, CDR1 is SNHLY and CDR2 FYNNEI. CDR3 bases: TGTGCCTCCCTTGAGGGGGCCTTCACTGAAGCTTTCTTT. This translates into CASLEGAFTEAFF.

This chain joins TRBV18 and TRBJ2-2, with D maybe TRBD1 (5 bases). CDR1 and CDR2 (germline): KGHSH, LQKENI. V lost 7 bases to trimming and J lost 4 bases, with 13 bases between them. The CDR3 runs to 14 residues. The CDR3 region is CASFTNGATGELFF. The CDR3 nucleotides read TGTGCCAGCTTCACCAATGGGGCCACCGGGGAGCTGTTTTTT.

The CDR3, as DNA: TGTGCCAGCAGCTTAGACAGCGGGAGGGCCTCCGGCACCGGGGAGCTGTTTTTT. Translation gives CASSLDSGRASGTGELFF. The rearrangement uses TRBV11-1 and TRBJ2-2; 10 bases are shared with TRBD2. This CDR3 is 18 amino acids long. In germline, CDR1 is SGHAT, CDR2 FQDESV (reference sequence). After removal of 1 base from V and 4 bases from J, the junction contained 9 bases not matched to a gene.

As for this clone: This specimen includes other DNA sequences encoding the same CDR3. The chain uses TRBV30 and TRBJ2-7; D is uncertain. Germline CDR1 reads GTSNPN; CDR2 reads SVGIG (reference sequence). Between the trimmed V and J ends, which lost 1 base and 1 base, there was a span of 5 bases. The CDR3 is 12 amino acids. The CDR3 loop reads CAWSAGSYEQYF. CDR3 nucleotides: TGTGCCTGGAGTGCTGGGTCCTACGAGCAGTACTTC.

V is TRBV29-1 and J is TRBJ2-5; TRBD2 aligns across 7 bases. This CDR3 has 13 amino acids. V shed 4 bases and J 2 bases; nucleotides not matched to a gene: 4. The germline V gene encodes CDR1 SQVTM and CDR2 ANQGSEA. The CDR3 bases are TGCAGCGTTGGGGGGGGAACACAAGAGACCCAGTACTTC. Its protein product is CSVGGGTQETQYF.

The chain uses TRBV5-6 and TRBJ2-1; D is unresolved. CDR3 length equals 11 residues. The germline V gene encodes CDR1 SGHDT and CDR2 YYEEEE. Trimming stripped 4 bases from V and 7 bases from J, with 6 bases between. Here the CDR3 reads CASSLRNEQFF. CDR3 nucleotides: TGTGCCAGCAGCCTAAGGAATGAGCAGTTCTTC.

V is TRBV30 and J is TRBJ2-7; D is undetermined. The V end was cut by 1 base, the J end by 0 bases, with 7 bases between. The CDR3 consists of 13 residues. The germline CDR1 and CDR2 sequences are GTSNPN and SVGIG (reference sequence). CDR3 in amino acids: CAWSGGRSYEQYF. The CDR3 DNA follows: TGTGCCTGGAGTGGTGGCCGCTCCTACGAGCAGTACTTC.

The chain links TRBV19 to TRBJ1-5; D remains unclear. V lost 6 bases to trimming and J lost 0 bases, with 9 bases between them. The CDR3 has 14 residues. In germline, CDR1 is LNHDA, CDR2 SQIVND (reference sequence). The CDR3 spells CASSQFYSNQPQHF. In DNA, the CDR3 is TGTGCCAGTAGCCAGTTTTATAGCAATCAGCCCCAGCATTTT. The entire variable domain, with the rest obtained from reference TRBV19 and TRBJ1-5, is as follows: DGGITQSPKYLFRKEGQNVTLSCEQNLNHDAMYWYRQDPGQGLRLIYYSQIVNDFQKGDIAEGYSVSREKKESFPLTVTSAQKNPTAFYLCASSQFYSNQPQHFGDGTRLSIL.

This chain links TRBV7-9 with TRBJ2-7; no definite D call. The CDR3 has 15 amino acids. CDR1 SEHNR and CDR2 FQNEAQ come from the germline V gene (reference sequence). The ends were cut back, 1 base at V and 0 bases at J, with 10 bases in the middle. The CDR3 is CASSLVTGRSYEQYF. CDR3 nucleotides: TGTGCCAGCAGCTTAGTAACGGGCCGCTCCTACGAGCAGTACTTC. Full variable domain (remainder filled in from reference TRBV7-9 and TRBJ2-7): DTGVSQNPRHKITKRGQNVTFRCDPISEHNRLYWYRQTLGQGPEFLTYFQNEAQLEKSRLLSDRFSAERPKGSFSTLEIQRTEQGDSAMYLCASSLVTGRSYEQYFGPGTRLTVT.

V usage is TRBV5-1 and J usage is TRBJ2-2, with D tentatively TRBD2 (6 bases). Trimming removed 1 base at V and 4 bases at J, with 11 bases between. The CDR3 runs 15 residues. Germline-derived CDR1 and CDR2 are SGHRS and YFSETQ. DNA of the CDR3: TGCGCCAGCAGCTTGTCGCAGGGAGGCACCGGGGAGCTGTTTTTT. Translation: CASSLSQGGTGELFF.